This section outlines one TCR beta chain sequence together with its context. The sample comes from a study of blood T cell repertoires in COVID-19. Sequencing was performed with immunoSEQ multiplex PCR; in TCRdb, only in-frame clones are kept and a portion is missing. The repertoire holds 210,000 or so clones, with 70% to 90% as singletons. Germline CDR1 reads SEHNR; CDR2 reads FQNEAQ (reference sequence). The CDR3 contains 14 residues. V lost 1 base, J lost 8 bases, and 12 bases lay in between. This TCR was recovered from a woman aged 40-49 years who had recovered from COVID-19. This sequence joins TRBV7-9 and TRBJ1-3; D is unresolved. The sequenced sample consisted of peripheral blood. The chain's CDR3 is CASSLVGPEDTIYF. As DNA, the CDR3 is TGTGCCAGCAGCTTAGTTGGCCCCGAGGACACCATATATTTT.